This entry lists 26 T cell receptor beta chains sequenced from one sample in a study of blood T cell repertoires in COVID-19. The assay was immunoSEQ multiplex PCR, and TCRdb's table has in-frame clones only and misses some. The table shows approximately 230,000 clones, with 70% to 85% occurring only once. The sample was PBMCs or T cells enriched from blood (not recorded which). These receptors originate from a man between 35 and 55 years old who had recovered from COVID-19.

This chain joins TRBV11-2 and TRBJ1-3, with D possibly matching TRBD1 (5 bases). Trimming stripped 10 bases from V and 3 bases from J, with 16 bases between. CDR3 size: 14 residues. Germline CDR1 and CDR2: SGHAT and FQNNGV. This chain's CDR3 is CATGGDGGGNTIYF. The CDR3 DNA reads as TGTGCCACCGGAGGGGACGGCGGTGGAAACACCATATATTTT.

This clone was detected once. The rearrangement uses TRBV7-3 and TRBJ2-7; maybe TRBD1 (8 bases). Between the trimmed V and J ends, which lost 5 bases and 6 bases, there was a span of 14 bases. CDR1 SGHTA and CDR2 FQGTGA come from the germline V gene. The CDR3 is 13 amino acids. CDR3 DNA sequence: TGTGCCAGCAGCAAGACAGGGGAGGGCGAGCAGTACTTC. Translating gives CASSKTGEGEQYF.

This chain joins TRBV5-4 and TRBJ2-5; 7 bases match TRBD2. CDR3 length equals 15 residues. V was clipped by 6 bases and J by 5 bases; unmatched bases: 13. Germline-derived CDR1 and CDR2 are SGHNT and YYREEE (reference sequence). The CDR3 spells CASKSKREGAETQYF. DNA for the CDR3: TGTGCCAGCAAATCCAAGCGGGAAGGAGCGGAGACCCAGTACTTC.

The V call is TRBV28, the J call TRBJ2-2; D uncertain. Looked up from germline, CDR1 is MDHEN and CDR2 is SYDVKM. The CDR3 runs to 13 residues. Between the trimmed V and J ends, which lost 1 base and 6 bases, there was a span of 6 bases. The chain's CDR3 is CASSLSDPGELFF. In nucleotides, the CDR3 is TGTGCCAGCAGTTTATCAGATCCCGGGGAGCTGTTTTTT.

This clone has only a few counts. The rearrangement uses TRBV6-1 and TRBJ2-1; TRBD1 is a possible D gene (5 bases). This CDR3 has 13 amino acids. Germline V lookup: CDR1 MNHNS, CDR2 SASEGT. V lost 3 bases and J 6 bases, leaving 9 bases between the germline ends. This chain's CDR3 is CASSDQGGNEQFF. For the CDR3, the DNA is TGTGCCAGCAGTGATCAGGGTGGCAATGAGCAGTTCTTC.

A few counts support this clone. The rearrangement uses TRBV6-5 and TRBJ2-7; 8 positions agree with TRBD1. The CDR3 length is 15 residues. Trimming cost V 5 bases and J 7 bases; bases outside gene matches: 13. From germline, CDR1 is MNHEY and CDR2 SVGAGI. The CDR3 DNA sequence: TGTGCCAGCAGTAGGCAGGGGGCCGGTCTAGGGGAGCAGTACTTC. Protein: CASSRQGAGLGEQYF.

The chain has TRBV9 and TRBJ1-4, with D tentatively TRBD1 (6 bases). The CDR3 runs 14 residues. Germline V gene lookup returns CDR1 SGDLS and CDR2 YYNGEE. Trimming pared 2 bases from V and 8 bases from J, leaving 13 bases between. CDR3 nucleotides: TGTGCCAGCAGCGTCGGACAGTTGGCGGAAAAACTGTTTTTT. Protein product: CASSVGQLAEKLFF.

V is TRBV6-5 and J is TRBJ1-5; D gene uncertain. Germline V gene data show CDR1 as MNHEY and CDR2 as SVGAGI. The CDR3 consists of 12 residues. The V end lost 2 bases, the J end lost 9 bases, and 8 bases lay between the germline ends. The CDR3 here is CASSYPRGPQHF. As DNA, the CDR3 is TGTGCCAGCAGTTACCCCCGGGGGCCCCAGCATTTT.

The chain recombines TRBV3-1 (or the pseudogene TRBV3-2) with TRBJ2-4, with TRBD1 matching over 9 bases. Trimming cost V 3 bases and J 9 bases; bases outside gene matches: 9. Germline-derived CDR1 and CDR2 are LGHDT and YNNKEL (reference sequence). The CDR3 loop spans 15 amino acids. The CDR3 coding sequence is TGTGCCAGCAGCCATCTTGGGGACAGGGTAGGCATTCAGTACTTC. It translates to CASSHLGDRVGIQYF.

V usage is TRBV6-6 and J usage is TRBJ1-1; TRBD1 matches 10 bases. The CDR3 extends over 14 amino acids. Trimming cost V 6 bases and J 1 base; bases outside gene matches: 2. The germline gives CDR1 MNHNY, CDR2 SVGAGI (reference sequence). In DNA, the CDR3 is TGTGCCAGCAGAAGACAGGGGGCGAACACTGAAGCTTTCTTT. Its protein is CASRRQGANTEAFF.

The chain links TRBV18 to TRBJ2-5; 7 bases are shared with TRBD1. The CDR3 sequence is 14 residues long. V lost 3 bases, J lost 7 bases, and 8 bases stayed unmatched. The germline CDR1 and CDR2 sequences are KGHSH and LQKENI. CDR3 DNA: TGTGCCAGCTCACCCGGACAGGATGGCGGGACCCAGTACTTC. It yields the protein CASSPGQDGGTQYF.

CDR3 bases: TGTGCCAGCAGAAAACCCGGGACAGGGTGGGCAAAACTGTTTTTT. Residues: CASRKPGTGWAKLFF. The gene calls are TRBV28 and TRBJ1-4; 9 nucleotides agree with TRBD1. Trimming at V came to 6 bases and at J to 10 bases, leaving 12 bases not matched to a gene. Per germline, CDR1 MDHEN and CDR2 SYDVKM. The CDR3 has 15 residues.

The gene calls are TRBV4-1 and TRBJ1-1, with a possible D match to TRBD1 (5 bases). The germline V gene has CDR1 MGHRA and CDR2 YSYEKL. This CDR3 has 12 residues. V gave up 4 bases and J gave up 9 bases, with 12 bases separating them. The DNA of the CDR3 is TGCGCCAGCAGCCTTCCGGCAGGGAAAGCTTTCTTT. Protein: CASSLPAGKAFF.

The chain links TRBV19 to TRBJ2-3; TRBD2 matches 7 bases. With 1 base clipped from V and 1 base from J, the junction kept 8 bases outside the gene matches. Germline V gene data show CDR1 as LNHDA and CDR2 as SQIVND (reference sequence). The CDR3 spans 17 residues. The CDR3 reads CASSIASQAGGTDTQYF. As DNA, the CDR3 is TGTGCCAGTAGTATAGCAAGCCAGGCGGGGGGCACAGATACGCAGTATTTT.

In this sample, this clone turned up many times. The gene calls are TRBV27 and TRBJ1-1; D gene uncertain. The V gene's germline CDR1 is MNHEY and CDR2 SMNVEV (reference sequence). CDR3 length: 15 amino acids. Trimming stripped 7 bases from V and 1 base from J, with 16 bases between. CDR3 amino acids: CASIKERAGNTEAFF. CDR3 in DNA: TGTGCCAGCATAAAGGAACGGGCGGGGAACACTGAAGCTTTCTTT.

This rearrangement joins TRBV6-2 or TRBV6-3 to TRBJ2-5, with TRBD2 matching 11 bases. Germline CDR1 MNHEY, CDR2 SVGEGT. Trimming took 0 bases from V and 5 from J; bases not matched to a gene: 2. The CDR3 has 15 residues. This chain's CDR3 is CASSYSWTSGETQYF. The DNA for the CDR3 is TGTGCCAGCAGTTACTCTTGGACTAGCGGGGAGACCCAGTACTTC.

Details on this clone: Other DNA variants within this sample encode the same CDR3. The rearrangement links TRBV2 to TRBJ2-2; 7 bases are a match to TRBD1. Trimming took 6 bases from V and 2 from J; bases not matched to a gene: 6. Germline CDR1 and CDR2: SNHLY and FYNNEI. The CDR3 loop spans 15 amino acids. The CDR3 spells CASRRQGANTGELFF. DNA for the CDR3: TGTGCCAGCAGGCGACAGGGAGCCAACACCGGGGAGCTGTTTTTT.

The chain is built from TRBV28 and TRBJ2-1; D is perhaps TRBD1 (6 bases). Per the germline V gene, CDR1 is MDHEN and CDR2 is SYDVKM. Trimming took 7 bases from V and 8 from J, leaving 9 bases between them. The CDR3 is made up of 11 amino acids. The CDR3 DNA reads TGTGCCAGCACTACAGGGTATGAGCAGTTCTTC. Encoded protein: CASTTGYEQFF.

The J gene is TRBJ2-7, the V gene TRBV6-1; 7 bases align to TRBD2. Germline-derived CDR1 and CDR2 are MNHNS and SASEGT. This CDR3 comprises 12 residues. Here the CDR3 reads CASSEGFGTMLV. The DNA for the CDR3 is TGTGCCAGCAGTGAGGGGTTCGGGACTATGCTGGTC.

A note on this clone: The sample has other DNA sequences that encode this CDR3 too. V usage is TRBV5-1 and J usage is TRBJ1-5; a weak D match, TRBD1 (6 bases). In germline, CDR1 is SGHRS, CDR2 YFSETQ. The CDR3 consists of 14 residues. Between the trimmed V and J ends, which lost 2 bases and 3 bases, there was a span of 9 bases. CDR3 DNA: TGCGCCAGCAGCTTCGGGGGGGCCAATCAGCCCCAGCATTTT. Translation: CASSFGGANQPQHF. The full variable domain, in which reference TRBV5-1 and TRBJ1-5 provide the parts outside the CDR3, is KAGVTQTPRYLIKTRGQQVTLSCSPISGHRSVSWYQQTPGQGLQFLFEYFSETQRNKGNFPGRFSGRQFSNSRSEMNVSTLELGDSALYLCASSFGGANQPQHFGDGTRLSIL.

The CDR3 is CASSSQGNTEAFF. In DNA, the CDR3 is TGTGCCAGCAGCTCCCAGGGGAACACTGAAGCTTTCTTT. The chain joins TRBV7-8 to TRBJ1-1; D perhaps matches TRBD1 (5 bases). CDR3 length: 13 residues. CDR1 and CDR2 from the germline V gene are SGHVS and FQNEAQ. V lost 4 bases and J lost 1, with 7 bases in between. Full variable domain (outside the CDR3, taken from reference TRBV7-8 and TRBJ1-1): GAGVSQSPRYKVAKRGQDVALRCDPISGHVSLFWYQQALGQGPEFLTYFQNEAQLDKSGLPSDRFFAERPEGSVSTLKIQRTQQEDSAVYLCASSSQGNTEAFFGQGTRLTVV.

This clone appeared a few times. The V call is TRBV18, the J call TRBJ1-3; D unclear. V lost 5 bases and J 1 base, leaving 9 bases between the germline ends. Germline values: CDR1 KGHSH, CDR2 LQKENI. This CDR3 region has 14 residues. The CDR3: CASSSAGSGNTIYF. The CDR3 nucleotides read TGTGCCAGCTCATCCGCGGGTTCTGGAAACACCATATATTTT. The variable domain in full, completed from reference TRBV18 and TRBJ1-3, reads NAGVMQNPRHLVRRRGQEARLRCSPMKGHSHVYWYRQLPEEGLKFMVYLQKENIIDESGMPKERFSAEFPKEGPSILRIQQVVRGDSAAYFCASSSAGSGNTIYFGEGSWLTVV.

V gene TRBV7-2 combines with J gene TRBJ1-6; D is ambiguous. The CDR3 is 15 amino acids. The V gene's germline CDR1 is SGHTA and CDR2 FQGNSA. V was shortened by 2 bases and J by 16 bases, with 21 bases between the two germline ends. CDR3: CASSLFPGAPWELHF. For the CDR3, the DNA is TGTGCCAGCAGCTTATTCCCGGGTGCGCCCTGGGAGCTCCACTTT.

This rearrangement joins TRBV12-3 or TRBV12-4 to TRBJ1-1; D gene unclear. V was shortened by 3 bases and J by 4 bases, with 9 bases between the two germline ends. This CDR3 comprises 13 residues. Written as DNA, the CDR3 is TGTGCCAGCAGTTTCGAGGGTCTCACTGAAGCTTTCTTT. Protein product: CASSFEGLTEAFF.

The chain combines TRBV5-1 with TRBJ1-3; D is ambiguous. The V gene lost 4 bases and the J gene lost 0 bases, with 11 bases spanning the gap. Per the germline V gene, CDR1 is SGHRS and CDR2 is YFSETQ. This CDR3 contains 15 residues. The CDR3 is CASSGGRTSGNTIYF. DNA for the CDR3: TGCGCCAGCAGCGGAGGAAGGACCTCTGGAAACACCATATATTTT. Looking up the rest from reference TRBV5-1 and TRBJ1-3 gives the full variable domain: KAGVTQTPRYLIKTRGQQVTLSCSPISGHRSVSWYQQTPGQGLQFLFEYFSETQRNKGNFPGRFSGRQFSNSRSEMNVSTLELGDSALYLCASSGGRTSGNTIYFGEGSWLTVV.

The CDR3 nucleotides are TGTGCCAGCAGTTCCCACCGACAGCCCTCCCGCAGGGAGACCCAGTACTTC. Its protein is CASSSHRQPSRRETQYF. The V gene is TRBV6-2 or TRBV6-3, the J gene TRBJ2-5; TRBD1 might be the D (5 bases). V was shortened by 4 bases and J by 5 bases, with 23 bases between the two germline ends. There are 17 residues in the CDR3. Looked up from germline, CDR1 is MNHEY and CDR2 is SVGEGT.